The TCR beta chain described here comes from a study of blood T cells in healthy people across ages. Combining a sample-barcoded 5' primer with a J-beta primer mix, a second PCR ran for roughly 7 to 12 cycles. TCRdb fed the 5' RACE reads into MiXCR, producing one record per CDR3 protein. This table has about 1 million distinct CDR3 sequences, 45% appearing once. This clonotype was found a few times. Sequencing used blood. The source of this sequence is a woman aged 55-70 years in good health.

The CDR3 coding sequence is TGTGCCAGCAGCCCGGTACTAGCTCGGGGCTACAATGAGCAGTTCTTC. It codes for CASSPVLARGYNEQFF. This chain links TRBV3-1 with TRBJ2-1, with D tentatively TRBD2 (6 bases). Germline-derived CDR1 and CDR2 are LGHDT and YNNKEL (reference sequence). V was shortened by 4 bases and J by 3 bases, with 16 bases between the two germline ends. The CDR3 is made up of 16 amino acids.